The 4 T cell receptor beta chains reported below all come from one sample, sequenced in a study of early T cells in non-severe SARS-CoV-2 infection. TCRdb reanalysed the 5' RACE reads using MiXCR and keeps one entry per CDR3 protein. The sample yields fewer than 100,000 distinct CDR3 sequences, about 12% seen once. Sample: whole blood. These receptors came from an adult who was a healthcare worker with PCR-confirmed SARS-CoV-2 infection or an uninfected control (not recorded which).

This clonotype was counted only a few times. The rearrangement uses TRBV7-8 and TRBJ1-6, with 7 bases matching TRBD1. The V gene end was trimmed by 5 bases and the J gene end by 5 bases; junction bases not matched to a gene: 6. This CDR3 is built from 15 residues. Germline V gene lookup returns CDR1 SGHVS and CDR2 FQNEAQ. CDR3 bases: TGTGCCAGCAGCAGAAGGGACAGCAATAATTCACCCCTCCACTTT. The encoded protein is CASSRRDSNNSPLHF.

The genes are TRBV11-3 and TRBJ2-5; 7 positions match TRBD2. The germline gives CDR1 SGHNT, CDR2 YENEEA. The junction had 7 bases not matched to a gene; V was cut back by 1 base and J by 2 bases. The CDR3 spans 16 residues. CDR3 in DNA: TGTGCCAGCAGCTTAGGAGGCGGGAGAGGGCAAGAGACCCAGTACTTC. Amino acid sequence: CASSLGGGRGQETQYF.

This clonotype was detected ten times or more. The CDR3 loop reads CASSPGRETQYF. The CDR3 DNA follows: TGTGCCAGCTCGCCAGGGCGAGAGACCCAGTACTTC. The chain joins TRBV18 to TRBJ2-5; D possibly corresponds to TRBD1 (5 bases). V lost 6 bases, J lost 4 bases, and 9 bases lay in between. This CDR3 spans 12 amino acids. Germline assignment: CDR1 KGHSH and CDR2 LQKENI. Supplemented by reference TRBV18 and TRBJ2-5, the full variable domain reads NAGVMQNPRHLVRRRGQEARLRCSPMKGHSHVYWYRQLPEEGLKFMVYLQKENIIDESGMPKERFSAEFPKEGPSILRIQQVVRGDSAAYFCASSPGRETQYFGPGTRLLVL.

V usage is TRBV4-2 and J usage is TRBJ2-3; perhaps D is TRBD1 or TRBD2 (5 bases each). The CDR3 totals 14 residues. Germline V gene sequence: CDR1 LGHNA, CDR2 YNFKEQ. V was cut by 5 bases and J by 6 bases, with 15 bases left in between. In DNA, the CDR3 is TGTGCCAGCAGCAACCGGGGCCCGGGGGATACGCAGTATTTT. Translating gives CASSNRGPGDTQYF.